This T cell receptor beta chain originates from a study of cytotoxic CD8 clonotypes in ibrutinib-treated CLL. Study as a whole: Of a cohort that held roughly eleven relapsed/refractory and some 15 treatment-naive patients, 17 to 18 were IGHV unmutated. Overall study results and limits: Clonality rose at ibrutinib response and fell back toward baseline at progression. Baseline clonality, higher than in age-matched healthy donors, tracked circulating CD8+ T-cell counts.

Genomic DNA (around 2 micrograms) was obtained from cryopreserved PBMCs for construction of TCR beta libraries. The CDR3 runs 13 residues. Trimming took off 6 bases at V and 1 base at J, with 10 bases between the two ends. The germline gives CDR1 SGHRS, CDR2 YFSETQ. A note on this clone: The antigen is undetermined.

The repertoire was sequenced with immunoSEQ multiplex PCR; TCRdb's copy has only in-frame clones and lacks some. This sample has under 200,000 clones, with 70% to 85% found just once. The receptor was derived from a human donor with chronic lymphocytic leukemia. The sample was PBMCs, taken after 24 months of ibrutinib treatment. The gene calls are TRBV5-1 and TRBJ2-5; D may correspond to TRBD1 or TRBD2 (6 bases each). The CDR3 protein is CASTGDTQETQYF. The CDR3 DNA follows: TGCGCCAGCACGGGGGACACCCAAGAGACCCAGTACTTC.